This TCR beta chain was found in a study of patients and donors after allogeneic stem cell transplantation. This clonotype came up a few times. TCRdb independently ran MiXCR on the RT-PCR reads; one entry per CDR3 protein. The table records approximately 210,000 distinct CDR3 sequences, 41% of them present only once. Input material: blood, either unsorted or a sorted T cell fraction (not recorded which). This TCR was sampled from a human donor who was either an allogeneic HSCT recipient or a stem cell or donor lymphocyte infusion donor (not recorded which). It is not recorded whose cells these are; they may come from a transplant donor.

The CDR3 here is CASSTDRGDTIYF. CDR3 sequence (DNA): TGTGCCAGCAGCACGGACAGGGGAGACACCATATATTTT. This chain uses TRBV5-6 with TRBJ1-3, with 9 bases fitting TRBD1. The V segment lost 4 bases and the J segment 8 bases; nucleotides outside the gene matches: 4. CDR3 size: 13 residues. Per germline, CDR1 SGHDT and CDR2 YYEEEE.